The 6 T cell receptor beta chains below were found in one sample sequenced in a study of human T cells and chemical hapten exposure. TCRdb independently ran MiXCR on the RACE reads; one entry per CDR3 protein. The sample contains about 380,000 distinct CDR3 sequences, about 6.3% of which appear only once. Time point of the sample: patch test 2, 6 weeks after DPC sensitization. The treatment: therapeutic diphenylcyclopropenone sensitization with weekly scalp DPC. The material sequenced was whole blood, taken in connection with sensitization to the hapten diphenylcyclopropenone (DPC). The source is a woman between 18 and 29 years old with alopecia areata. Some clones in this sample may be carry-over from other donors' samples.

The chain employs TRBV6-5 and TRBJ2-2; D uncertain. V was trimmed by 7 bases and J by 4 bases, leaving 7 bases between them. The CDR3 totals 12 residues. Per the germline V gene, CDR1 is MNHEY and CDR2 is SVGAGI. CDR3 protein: CASTTGTGELFF. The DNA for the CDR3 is TGTGCCAGCACCACGGGCACCGGGGAGCTGTTTTTT.

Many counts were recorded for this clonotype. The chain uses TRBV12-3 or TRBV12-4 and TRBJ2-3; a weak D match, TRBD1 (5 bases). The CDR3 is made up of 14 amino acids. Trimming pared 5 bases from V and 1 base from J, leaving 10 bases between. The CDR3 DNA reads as TGTGCCAGCAGTGTCGACAGAGGCACAGATACGCAGTATTTT. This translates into CASSVDRGTDTQYF.

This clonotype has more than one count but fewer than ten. The DNA for the CDR3 is TGTGCCAGCAGCTTAGATGGATACGGGGGGACAGAGCAGTACTTC. As protein: CASSLDGYGGTEQYF. The genes are TRBV11-3 and TRBJ2-7; D perhaps matches TRBD2 (7 bases). Germline lookup yields CDR1 SGHNT and CDR2 YENEEA. Trimming left V 0 bases short and J 7 bases short, with 16 bases between. The CDR3 contains 15 residues.

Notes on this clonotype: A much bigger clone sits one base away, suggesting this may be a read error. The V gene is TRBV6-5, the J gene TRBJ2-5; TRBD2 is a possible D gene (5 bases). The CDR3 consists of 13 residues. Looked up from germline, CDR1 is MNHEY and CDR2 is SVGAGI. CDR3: CASCYGVQETQYF. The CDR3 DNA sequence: TGTGCCAGCTGTTACGGGGTACAAGAGACCCAGTACTTC.

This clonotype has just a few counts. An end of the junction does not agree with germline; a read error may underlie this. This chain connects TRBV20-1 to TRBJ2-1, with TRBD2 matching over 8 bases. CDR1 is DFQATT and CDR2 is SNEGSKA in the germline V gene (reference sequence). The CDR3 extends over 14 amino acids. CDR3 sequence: CSARGGGTTNEQFF. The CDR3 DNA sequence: TGCAGTGCGAGAGGCGGGGGGACCACCAATGAGCAGTTCTTC.

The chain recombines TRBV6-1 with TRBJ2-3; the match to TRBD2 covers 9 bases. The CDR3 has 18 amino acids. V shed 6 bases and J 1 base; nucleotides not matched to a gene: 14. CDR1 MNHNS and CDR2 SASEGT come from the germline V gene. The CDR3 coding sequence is TGTGCCAGCAGCTCCCTGGGGCGGGGGGGCTCGGGCACAGATACGCAGTATTTT. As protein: CASSSLGRGGSGTDTQYF.